This TCR beta chain was profiled in a study of blood T cells in healthy people across ages. For the second PCR, which ran for about 7 to 11 cycles, a sample-barcoded 5' primer and a J-beta primer mix were used. TCRdb independently ran MiXCR on the 5' RACE reads; one entry per CDR3 protein. Of around 580,000 distinct CDR3 sequences in the sample, around 48% were seen once. The germline V gene has CDR1 SGHRS and CDR2 YFSETQ. The CDR3 runs 15 residues. Every donor contributed around 10 milliliters of peripheral blood by blood draw. Comment on this clonotype: Its specificity is unknown.

Whole-study results and caveats: Possibly, changes in expanded clonotypes were confounded because donor CMV status was unknown.

V usage is TRBV5-1 and J usage is TRBJ2-5; possibly TRBD1 for D (6 bases). The closer fit of TRBJ2-7 to the DNA end suggests the J call may be wrong. The specimen sequenced was blood. This receptor was taken from a man older than 75 in good health. CDR3 loop: CASSITGQGFHEQYF. In DNA, the CDR3 is TGCGCCAGCTCGATTACGGGACAAGGTTTCCACGAGCAGTACTTC.